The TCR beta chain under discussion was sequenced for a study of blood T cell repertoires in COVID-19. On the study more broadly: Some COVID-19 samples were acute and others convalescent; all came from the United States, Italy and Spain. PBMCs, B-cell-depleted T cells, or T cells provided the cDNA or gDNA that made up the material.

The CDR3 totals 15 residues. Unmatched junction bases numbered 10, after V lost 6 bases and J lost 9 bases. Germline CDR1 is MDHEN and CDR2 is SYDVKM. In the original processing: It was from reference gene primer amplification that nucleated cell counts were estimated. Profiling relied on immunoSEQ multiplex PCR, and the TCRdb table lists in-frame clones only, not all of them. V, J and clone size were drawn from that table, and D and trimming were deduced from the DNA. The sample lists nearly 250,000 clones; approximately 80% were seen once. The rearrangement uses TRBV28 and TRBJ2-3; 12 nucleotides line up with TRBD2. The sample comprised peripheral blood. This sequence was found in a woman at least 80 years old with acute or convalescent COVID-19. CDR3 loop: CASRPPTSGGLTQYF. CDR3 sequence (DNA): TGTGCCAGCAGGCCTCCGACTAGCGGGGGTTTAACGCAGTATTTT. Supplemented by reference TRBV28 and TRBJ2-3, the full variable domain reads DVKVTQSSRYLVKRTGEKVFLECVQDMDHENMFWYRQDPGLGLRLIYFSYDVKMKEKGDIPEGYSVSREKKERFSLILESASTNQTSMYLCASRPPTSGGLTQYFGPGTRLTVL.